These 23 T cell receptor beta chains share one sample of origin, sequenced in a study of blood T cell repertoires in COVID-19. Repertoires were generated with immunoSEQ multiplex PCR, while TCRdb's copy carries only in-frame clones and drops some. This sample has approximately 290,000 clones, with around 90% found just once. The specimen sequenced was peripheral blood. The source is a man between 18 and 29 years old with active or convalescent COVID-19.

This clone was seen a few times. The genes are TRBV9 and TRBJ2-3; 10 bases are shared with TRBD2. V gave up 5 bases and J gave up 6 bases; unmatched junction bases: 6. CDR1 and CDR2 from the germline V gene are SGDLS and YYNGEE. This CDR3 comprises 14 residues. The CDR3 region has the DNA TGTGCCAGCAGTTCTAGCGGGAGAACGGATACGCAGTATTTT. This encodes CASSSSGRTDTQYF.

This chain uses TRBV4-1 with TRBJ2-3, with a weak D call TRBD2 (5 bases). Germline-derived CDR1 and CDR2 are MGHRA and YSYEKL. The CDR3 length is 14 residues. The V end lost 6 bases, the J end lost 0 bases, and 10 bases lay between the germline ends. As DNA, the CDR3 is TGCGCCAGCAGATATAGCGACAGCACAGATACGCAGTATTTT. Encoded protein: CASRYSDSTDTQYF.

The chain uses TRBV7-8 and TRBJ1-3; TRBD1 is a possible D gene (5 bases). V was clipped by 1 base and J by 4 bases, with 8 bases between them. CDR1 and CDR2 (germline): SGHVS, FQNEAQ. The CDR3 has 14 residues. The CDR3 DNA sequence: TGTGCCAGCAGCTTAGAGGACATAGGAAACACCATATATTTT. Protein sequence: CASSLEDIGNTIYF.

The chain uses TRBV28 and TRBJ2-7; 11 bases align to TRBD1. The CDR3 sequence is 14 residues long. CDR1 is MDHEN and CDR2 is SYDVKM in the germline V gene. V lost 6 bases, J lost 5 bases, and 6 bases stayed unmatched. The CDR3 protein is CASRSGQGAHEQYF. The CDR3 nucleotides are TGTGCCAGCAGGTCCGGACAGGGGGCCCACGAGCAGTACTTC. The full variable domain, rest sourced from reference TRBV28 and TRBJ2-7, is DVKVTQSSRYLVKRTGEKVFLECVQDMDHENMFWYRQDPGLGLRLIYFSYDVKMKEKGDIPEGYSVSREKKERFSLILESASTNQTSMYLCASRSGQGAHEQYFGPGTRLTVT.

In the case of this clone: This sample includes further DNA sequences coding for the same CDR3. The V call is TRBV15, the J call TRBJ1-3, with D possibly TRBD1 on 5 matching bases. The CDR3 contains 15 residues. CDR1 is LNHNV, CDR2 YYDKDF, per germline (reference sequence). Trimming shortened V by 0 bases and J by 2 bases, and 8 bases separated the two germline ends. CDR3 amino acids: CATSRDRGAGNTIYF. In nucleotides, the CDR3 is TGTGCCACCAGCAGAGATCGGGGGGCTGGAAACACCATATATTTT.

This chain links TRBV12-5 with TRBJ2-2; 7 bases match TRBD2. Germline values: CDR1 LGHNT, CDR2 FRNRAP. Trimming took 5 bases from V and 4 from J; bases not matched to a gene: 13. The CDR3 contains 17 residues. CDR3 sequence reads: CASGGLGRRGGTGELFF. CDR3 sequence (DNA): TGTGCTAGTGGTGGACTCGGGAGGCGGGGAGGCACCGGGGAGCTGTTTTTT.

As concerns this clone: The sample holds other DNA sequences that translate to the same CDR3. V gene TRBV7-2 combines with J gene TRBJ2-3; 7 nucleotides align to TRBD2. The length of the CDR3 is 15 residues. Trimming removed 10 bases from V and 2 bases from J; junction bases left unmatched: 12. Per germline, CDR1 SGHTA and CDR2 FQGNSA. CDR3 in amino acids: CATPTSPIPTDTQYF. The CDR3 region has the DNA TGTGCCACCCCGACTAGCCCAATACCCACAGATACGCAGTATTTT.

The chain couples TRBV28 to TRBJ1-3, with D possibly TRBD1 on 6 matching bases. Looked up from germline, CDR1 is MDHEN and CDR2 is SYDVKM. There are 15 residues in the CDR3. V lost 6 bases to trimming and J lost 1 base, with 13 bases between them. CDR3 protein: CASSPGGASGNTIYF. CDR3 in DNA: TGTGCCAGCAGCCCCGGGGGGGCGTCTGGAAACACCATATATTTT.

V is TRBV2 and J is TRBJ1-6; a possible D gene is TRBD1 (6 bases). The CDR3 is 14 residues long. Germline CDR1 and CDR2: SNHLY and FYNNEI. V shed 8 bases and J shed 7 bases, with 15 bases lying between them. The CDR3: CASLRQASNSPLHF. The CDR3 DNA is TGTGCCAGCCTAAGACAGGCTAGCAATTCACCCCTCCACTTT. The variable domain in full, completed from reference TRBV2 and TRBJ1-6, reads EPEVTQTPSHQVTQMGQEVILRCVPISNHLYFYWYRQILGQKVEFLVSFYNNEISEKSEIFDDQFSVERPDGSNFTLKIRSTKLEDSAMYFCASLRQASNSPLHFGNGTRLTVT.

This CDR3 is CASSYGQGDQPQHF. The CDR3 DNA reads TGTGCCAGCAGCTATGGACAGGGGGATCAGCCCCAGCATTTT. The chain has TRBV13 and TRBJ1-5; 10 bases line up with TRBD1. The CDR3 is made up of 14 amino acids. J lost 5 bases, V lost 4 bases, and 2 bases had no gene match. The V gene's germline CDR1 is PRHDT and CDR2 FYEKMQ (reference sequence).

The chain has TRBV11-2 and TRBJ2-7, with TRBD1 identical over 7 bases. The CDR3 is made up of 15 amino acids. Germline V gene data show CDR1 as SGHAT and CDR2 as FQNNGV. J lost 3 bases, V lost 1 base, and 6 bases had no gene match. CDR3 sequence: CASSLGGGRLYEQYF. The CDR3 DNA reads as TGTGCCAGCAGCTTAGGAGGGGGCAGGCTCTACGAGCAGTACTTC.

The chain uses TRBV10-2 and TRBJ2-5; 12 bases align to TRBD2. CDR1 WSHSY and CDR2 SAAADI come from the germline V gene. V lost 2 bases to trimming and J lost 4 bases; unmatched junction nucleotides: 5. The CDR3 contains 16 residues. This CDR3 reads CASSEASGGARETQYF. In DNA, the CDR3 is TGCGCCAGCAGTGAGGCTAGCGGGGGGGCCCGAGAGACCCAGTACTTC.

The rearrangement joins TRBV28 to TRBJ1-2, with 7 bases that match TRBD1. The CDR3 consists of 16 residues. The V gene end was trimmed by 4 bases and the J gene end by 7 bases; junction bases not matched to a gene: 15. The V gene's germline CDR1 is MDHEN and CDR2 SYDVKM. The CDR3 loop is CASSSGPWTGLSGYTF. For the CDR3, the DNA is TGTGCCAGCAGTTCCGGTCCTTGGACAGGATTAAGTGGCTACACCTTC.

The chain joins TRBV2 to TRBJ2-7; D is possibly TRBD1 (6 bases). The germline gives CDR1 SNHLY, CDR2 FYNNEI. V lost 5 bases, J lost 3 bases, and 11 bases lay in between. The CDR3 covers 13 residues. CDR3 coding DNA: TGTGCCAGCAGTCCAGGGGCCCGCTACGAGCAGTACTTC. Translating it yields CASSPGARYEQYF. The full variable domain, rest sourced from reference TRBV2 and TRBJ2-7, is EPEVTQTPSHQVTQMGQEVILRCVPISNHLYFYWYRQILGQKVEFLVSFYNNEISEKSEIFDDQFSVERPDGSNFTLKIRSTKLEDSAMYFCASSPGARYEQYFGPGTRLTVT.

The rearrangement links TRBV6-5 to TRBJ1-2; D not certain. The CDR3 has 12 amino acids. V was pared by 5 bases and J by 4 bases, with 8 bases between. Germline V CDR1 and CDR2: MNHEY, SVGAGI. DNA for the CDR3: TGTGCCAGCAGTACGGTTATCTATGGCTACACCTTC. This encodes CASSTVIYGYTF.

The CDR3 protein is CSASTWVGKDSQETQYF. The CDR3 DNA reads TGCAGTGCTAGTACCTGGGTGGGTAAGGACAGCCAAGAGACCCAGTACTTC. The chain carries TRBV20-1 and TRBJ2-5; D is perhaps TRBD1 (6 bases). V was cut by 3 bases and J by 1 base, with 21 bases left in between. The CDR3 totals 17 residues. Germline CDR1 DFQATT, CDR2 SNEGSKA (reference sequence).

This chain connects TRBV27 to TRBJ2-1; 9 bases line up with TRBD2. The CDR3 sequence is 17 residues long. After removal of 0 bases from V and 8 bases from J, the junction contained 11 bases not matched to a gene. Germline CDR1 reads MNHEY; CDR2 reads SMNVEV (reference sequence). The CDR3 coding sequence is TGTGCCAGCAGTTTATCTCTTGGGGCTAGCGGGATTCATGAGCAGTTCTTC. It encodes CASSLSLGASGIHEQFF.

This chain connects TRBV6-5 to TRBJ1-2; no definite D call. This CDR3 region has 13 residues. V shed 0 bases and J shed 4 bases, with 6 bases lying between them. CDR1 is MNHEY, CDR2 SVGAGI, per germline. The CDR3 loop is CASSYSRVYGYTF. In DNA form, the CDR3 reads TGTGCCAGCAGTTACTCAAGAGTCTATGGCTACACCTTC.

The V call is TRBV6-1, the J call TRBJ2-7; D possibly corresponds to TRBD2 (6 bases). Germline V gives CDR1 MNHNS, CDR2 SASEGT. Trimming removed 1 base from V and 1 base from J, with 8 bases in between. The CDR3 extends over 14 amino acids. CDR3 sequence reads: CASSEEAGSYEQYF. CDR3 sequence (DNA): TGTGCCAGCAGTGAAGAGGCGGGATCCTACGAGCAGTACTTC.

The chain employs TRBV19 and TRBJ2-2; D is unresolved. The V end lost 5 bases, the J end lost 7 bases, and 20 bases lay between the germline ends. The germline CDR1 and CDR2 sequences are LNHDA and SQIVND (reference sequence). The CDR3 has 16 residues. CDR3: CASSPQIPDLGGELFF. CDR3 DNA: TGTGCCAGTAGTCCACAGATTCCTGACCTGGGCGGGGAGCTGTTTTTT.

V is TRBV2 and J is TRBJ1-5, with TRBD1 matching 7 bases. This CDR3 has 12 amino acids. With 7 bases clipped from V and 7 bases from J, the junction kept 4 bases outside the gene matches. The V gene's germline CDR1 is SNHLY and CDR2 FYNNEI. CDR3 residues: CASKGAKQPQHF. For the CDR3, the DNA is TGTGCCAGCAAGGGGGCGAAGCAGCCCCAGCATTTT.

The V call is TRBV7-8, the J call TRBJ2-5, with D unresolved. Germline V gene sequence: CDR1 SGHVS, CDR2 FQNEAQ. The length of the CDR3 is 14 residues. V was trimmed by 2 bases and J by 0 bases, leaving 7 bases between them. The CDR3 spells CASSLNTDQETQYF. Here the CDR3 DNA reads TGTGCCAGCAGCTTAAACACCGACCAAGAGACCCAGTACTTC.

This chain connects TRBV6-2 or TRBV6-3 to TRBJ1-2; D remains ambiguous. The CDR3 extends over 15 amino acids. V was pared by 4 bases and J by 3 bases, with 15 bases between. Germline values: CDR1 MNHEY, CDR2 SVGEGT. The CDR3 is CASSSALGSYYGYTF. The CDR3 nucleotides read TGTGCCAGCAGTTCTGCTCTCGGTTCCTACTATGGCTACACCTTC.